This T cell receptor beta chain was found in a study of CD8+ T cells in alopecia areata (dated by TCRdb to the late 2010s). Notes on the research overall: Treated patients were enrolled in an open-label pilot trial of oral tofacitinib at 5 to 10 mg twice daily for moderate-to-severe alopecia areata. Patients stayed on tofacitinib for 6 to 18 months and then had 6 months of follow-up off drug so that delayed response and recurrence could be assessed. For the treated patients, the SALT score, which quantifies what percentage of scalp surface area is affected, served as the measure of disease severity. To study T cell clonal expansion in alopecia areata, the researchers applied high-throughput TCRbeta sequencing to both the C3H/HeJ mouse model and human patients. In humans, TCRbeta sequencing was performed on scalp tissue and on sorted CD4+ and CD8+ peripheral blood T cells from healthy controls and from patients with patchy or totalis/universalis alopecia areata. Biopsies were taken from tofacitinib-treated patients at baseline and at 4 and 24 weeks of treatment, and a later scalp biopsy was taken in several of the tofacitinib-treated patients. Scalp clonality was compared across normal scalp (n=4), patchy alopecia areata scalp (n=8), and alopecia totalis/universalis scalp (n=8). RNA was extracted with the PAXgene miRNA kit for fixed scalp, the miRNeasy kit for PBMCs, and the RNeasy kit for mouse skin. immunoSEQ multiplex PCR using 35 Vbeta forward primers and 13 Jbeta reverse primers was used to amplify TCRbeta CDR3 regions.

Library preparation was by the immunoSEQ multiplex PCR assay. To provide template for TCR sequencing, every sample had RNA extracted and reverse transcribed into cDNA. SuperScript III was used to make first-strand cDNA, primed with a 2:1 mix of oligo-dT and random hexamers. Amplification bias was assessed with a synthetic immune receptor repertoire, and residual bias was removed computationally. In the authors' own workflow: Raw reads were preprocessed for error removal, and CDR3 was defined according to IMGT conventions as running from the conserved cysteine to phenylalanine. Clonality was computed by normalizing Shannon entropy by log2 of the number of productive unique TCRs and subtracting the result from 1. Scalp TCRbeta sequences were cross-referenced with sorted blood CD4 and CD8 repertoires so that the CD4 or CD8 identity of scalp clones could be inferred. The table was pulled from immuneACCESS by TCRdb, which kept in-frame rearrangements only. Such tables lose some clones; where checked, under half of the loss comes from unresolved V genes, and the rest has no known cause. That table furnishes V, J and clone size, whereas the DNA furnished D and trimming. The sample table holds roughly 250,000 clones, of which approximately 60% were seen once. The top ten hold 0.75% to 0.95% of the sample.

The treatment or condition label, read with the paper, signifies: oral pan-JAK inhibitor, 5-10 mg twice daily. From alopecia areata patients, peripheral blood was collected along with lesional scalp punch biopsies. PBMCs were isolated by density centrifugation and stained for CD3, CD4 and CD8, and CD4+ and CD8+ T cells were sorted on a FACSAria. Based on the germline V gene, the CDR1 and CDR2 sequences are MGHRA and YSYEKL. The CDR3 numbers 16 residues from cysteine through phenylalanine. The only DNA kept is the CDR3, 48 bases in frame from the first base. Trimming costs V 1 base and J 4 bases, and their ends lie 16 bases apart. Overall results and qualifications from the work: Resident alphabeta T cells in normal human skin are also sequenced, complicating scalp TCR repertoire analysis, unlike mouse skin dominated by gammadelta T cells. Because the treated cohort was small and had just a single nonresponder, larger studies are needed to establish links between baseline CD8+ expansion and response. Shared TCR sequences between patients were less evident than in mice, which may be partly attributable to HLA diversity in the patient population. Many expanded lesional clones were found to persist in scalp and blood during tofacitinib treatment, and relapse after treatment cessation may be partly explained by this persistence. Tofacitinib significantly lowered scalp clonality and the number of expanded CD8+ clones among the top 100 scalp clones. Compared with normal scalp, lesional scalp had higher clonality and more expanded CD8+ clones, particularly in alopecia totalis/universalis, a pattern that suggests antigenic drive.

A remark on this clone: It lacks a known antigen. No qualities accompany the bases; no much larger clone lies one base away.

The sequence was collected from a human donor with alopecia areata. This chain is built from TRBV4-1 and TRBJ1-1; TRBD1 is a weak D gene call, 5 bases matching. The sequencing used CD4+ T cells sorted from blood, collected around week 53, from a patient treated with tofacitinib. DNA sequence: TGCGCCAGCAGCCAAGGTGGGGGTGGCGTGAGCACTGAAGCTTTCTTT. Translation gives CASSQGGGGVSTEAFF.